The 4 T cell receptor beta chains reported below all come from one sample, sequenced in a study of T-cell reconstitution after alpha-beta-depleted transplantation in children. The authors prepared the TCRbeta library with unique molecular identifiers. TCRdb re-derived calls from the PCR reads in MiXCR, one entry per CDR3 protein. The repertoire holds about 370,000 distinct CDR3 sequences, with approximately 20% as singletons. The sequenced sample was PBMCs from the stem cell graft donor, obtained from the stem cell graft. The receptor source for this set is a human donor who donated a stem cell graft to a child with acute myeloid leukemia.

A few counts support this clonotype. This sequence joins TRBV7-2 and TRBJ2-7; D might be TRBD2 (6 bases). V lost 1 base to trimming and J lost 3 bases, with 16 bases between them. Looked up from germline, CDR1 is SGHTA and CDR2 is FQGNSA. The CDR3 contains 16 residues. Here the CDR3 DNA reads TGTGCCAGCAGCTTAGGGGCGGGCGGGAACATCTACGAGCAGTACTTC. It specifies CASSLGAGGNIYEQYF.

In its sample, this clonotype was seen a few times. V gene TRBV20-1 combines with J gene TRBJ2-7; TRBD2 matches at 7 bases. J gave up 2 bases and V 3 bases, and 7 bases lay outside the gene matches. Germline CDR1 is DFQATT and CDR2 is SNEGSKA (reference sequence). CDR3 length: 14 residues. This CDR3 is CSARPRLAPYEQYF. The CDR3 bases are TGCAGTGCTAGGCCGCGACTAGCTCCCTACGAGCAGTACTTC.

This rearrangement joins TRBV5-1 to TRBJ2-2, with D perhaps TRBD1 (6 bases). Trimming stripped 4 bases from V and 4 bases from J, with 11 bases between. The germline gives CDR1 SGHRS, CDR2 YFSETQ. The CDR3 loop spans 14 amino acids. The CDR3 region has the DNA TGCGCCAGCAGCCTCGCGACAGGCACCGGGGAGCTGTTTTTT. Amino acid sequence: CASSLATGTGELFF. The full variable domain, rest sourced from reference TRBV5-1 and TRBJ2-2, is KAGVTQTPRYLIKTRGQQVTLSCSPISGHRSVSWYQQTPGQGLQFLFEYFSETQRNKGNFPGRFSGRQFSNSRSEMNVSTLELGDSALYLCASSLATGTGELFFGEGSRLTVL.

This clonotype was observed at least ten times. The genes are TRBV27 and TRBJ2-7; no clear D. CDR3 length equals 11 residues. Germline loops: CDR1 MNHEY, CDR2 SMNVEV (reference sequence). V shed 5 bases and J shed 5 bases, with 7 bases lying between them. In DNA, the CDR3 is TGTGCCAGCAGTCACTTTAACGAGCAGTACTTC. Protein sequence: CASSHFNEQYF.